A single sample gave rise to the 5 T cell receptor beta chains below, sequenced in a study of CD8 T cells in Susac syndrome. It was with random hexamers that about 0.45 to 1 ug RNA was reverse transcribed. TCRdb reanalysed the immunoSEQ multiplex PCR reads using MiXCR and keeps one entry per CDR3 protein. The table records fewer than 350,000 distinct CDR3 sequences, 85% of them present only once. Material: CD8+ T cells from PBMCs. The receptors shown here come from a human donor with multiple sclerosis.

This chain links TRBV4-3 with TRBJ1-5; D is undetermined. Germline V gene lookup returns CDR1 LGHNA and CDR2 YSLEER. Trimming removed 2 bases at V and 5 bases at J, with 7 bases between. The CDR3 sequence is 13 residues long. The CDR3 region has the DNA TGCGCCAGCAGCCAACAGCCTGATCAGCCCCAGCATTTT. Translated: CASSQQPDQPQHF.

CDR3 sequence (DNA): TGTGCCAGCAGTCCTTTGACTAGCGATTTAGATACGCAGTATTTT. It translates to CASSPLTSDLDTQYF. The chain has TRBV28 and TRBJ2-3; TRBD2 matches at 8 bases. V shed 5 bases, J shed 5 bases, and the junction held 9 bases outside the gene matches. Germline-derived CDR1 and CDR2 are MDHEN and SYDVKM. The CDR3 sequence is 15 residues long.

This rearrangement joins TRBV18 to TRBJ1-2; D is undetermined. The CDR3 totals 13 residues. Germline CDR1 and CDR2: KGHSH and LQKENI. V lost 0 bases and J lost 6, with 8 bases in between. CDR3 amino acids: CASSPPQDNGYTF. DNA of the CDR3: TGTGCCAGCTCACCACCGCAGGATAATGGCTACACCTTC.

The chain has TRBV3-1 and TRBJ2-3; TRBD1 matches at 8 bases. V dropped 3 bases and J dropped 0; count of bases not matched to a gene: 5. The CDR3 has 16 residues. Germline lookup yields CDR1 LGHDT and CDR2 YNNKEL (reference sequence). The CDR3 reads CASSQSGQGSTDTQYF. CDR3 coding DNA: TGTGCCAGCAGCCAGTCAGGACAGGGAAGCACAGATACGCAGTATTTT.

The rearrangement links TRBV7-8 to TRBJ2-5, with 12 bases identical to TRBD2. The trim removed 8 bases at V and 5 bases at J, leaving 9 bases unmatched. This CDR3 contains 15 residues. The germline CDR1 and CDR2 sequences are SGHVS and FQNEAQ. The CDR3 bases are TGTGCCAGCCGGCCTAGCGGGAGGGCCCGTGAGACCCAGTACTTC. It translates to CASRPSGRARETQYF.